This entry describes one T cell receptor beta chain. After extraction with the RNeasy kit, about 0.5 to 1 ug of the RNA was reverse transcribed using random hexamers. TCRdb redid the calling of the immunoSEQ multiplex PCR reads with MiXCR, one entry per CDR3 protein. This sample has approximately 190,000 distinct CDR3 sequences, with about 95% found just once. The data stem from a study of CD8 T cells in Susac syndrome. V lost 3 bases, J lost 5 bases, and 16 bases lay in between. The CDR3 loop spans 14 amino acids. Germline V gives CDR1 GTSNPN, CDR2 SVGIG (reference sequence). The J gene is TRBJ2-5, the V gene TRBV30, with D perhaps given as TRBD1 or TRBD2 (6 bases each). This clonotype was obtained from a human donor with Susac syndrome. Source material: CD8+ T cells from PBMCs. The CDR3 DNA reads TGTGCCTGGAGCTGGGGGGCCTTGGGGGAGACCCAGTACTTC. Protein sequence: CAWSWGALGETQYF.